This paragraph reports one T cell receptor beta chain. It has no known antigen specificity. Per-base qualities were not stored, and no clone one base away is much larger. The data were obtained in a study of T cell responses to AZD1222 COVID-19 vaccine (dated by TCRdb to the early 2020s). Broadly, across the study: AZD1222 recipients whose second dose came at about 4 weeks and those whose second dose came at about 12 weeks were combined into one group, since spike-specific TCR depth and breadth did not differ between the two schedules. TCR sequencing covered roughly 230 trial participants: approximately 200 given two doses of AZD1222 and approximately 26 given two doses of MenACWY control vaccine. Trial participants were enrolled by age into subgroups of 18-55, 56-69 and 70-plus years, and around 150, 29 and 61 TCR-sequenced participants, respectively, were included in these subgroups.

Explained via the paper, the time point label denotes: baseline before first vaccination. Samples from vaccinated people were obtained from the UK trials COV001 and COV002, which included a single-blind randomized controlled phase 2/3 trial of AZD1222 (ChAdOx1 nCoV-19) in healthy adults. For TCRbeta chain sequencing, PBMC samples from trial participants were taken at day 0 and at day 28 after the second dose. The CDR3 regions of human TCRbeta chains were analyzed by immunosequencing. Turning to the authors' computational methods: TCRs in the repertoires were matched against a reference library of SARS-CoV-2-specific TCRs that had been generated with the MIRA antigen-specificity platform. Breadth was defined as the fraction of unique TCRs that were SARS-CoV-2-associated, and depth was defined as the fraction of total T cells that were SARS-CoV-2-associated. Using the MIRA data, every spike-specific TCR was mapped to the spike region that the TCR reacted to and assigned to either a CD4 or a CD8 class. Log10-transformed breadth and depth values were compared by one-way ANOVA with Sidak's multiple comparisons tests. TCRdb's version of the immuneACCESS table is confined to in-frame rearrangements and falls short of the full clone set. An unresolved V gene accounts for under half of the shortfall where checked; the remainder is of unknown origin. Clone size and the V and J calls come from that table; the DNA yielded D and trimming. The table for this sample lists 150,000 or so clones; 85% to 90% of them were counted only once. More than 5.5% of the sample is taken by the ten largest.

After removal of 8 bases from V and 0 bases from J, the junction retains 6 bases not matched to a gene. CDR1 and CDR2 were assigned from the germline V gene (reference sequence) as MNHNY and SVGAGI. Inclusive of the bounding cysteine and phenylalanine, the CDR3 is 15 residues long. The read is trimmed to its CDR3 DNA, 45 bases read in frame from base 1. Overall results and qualifications from the work: No day 14 peak-response samples were available, so repertoires were characterized only after the peak T cell response. Participants were mostly white British, with more females than males. The authors suggested clonal diversity may have been underestimated. The 56-69-year group was small, and its depth increase did not reach significance, likely because of low power. CD4 TCRs associated with the vaccine covered the entire spike protein, and the dominant responses were in regions 160-218 and 743-854. Conclusions about previously exposed vaccinees are limited because only six or seven AZD1222 recipients were SARS-CoV-2 seropositive at baseline. After two AZD1222 doses, both the breadth and the depth of spike-specific TCRs were significantly higher than at day 0 and than in MenACWY recipients. Nearly half of unique spike-specific TCRs reportedly recognized epitopes outside regions mutated in the B.1.351 and B.1.1.7 variants.

Sequenced material: peripheral blood, taken on day 0 of AZD1222 vaccination. This clonotype originated in an adult in good health. This sequence uses TRBV6-6 and TRBJ2-2, with 7 bases in between that match TRBD1. CDR3 protein: CASSKTGPNTGELFF. The base sequence is TGTGCCAGCTCCAAGACAGGGCCGAACACCGGGGAGCTGTTTTTT.